These 29 T cell receptor beta chains were sequenced from one sample in a study of blood T cell repertoires in COVID-19. Assay: immunoSEQ multiplex PCR; the TCRdb copy retains only in-frame clones and omits some. Of tens of thousands of clones listed, more than 75% were seen once; the top ten hold 3% to 4.5%. The sequenced sample was peripheral blood. The receptors stem from a man over 45 with active COVID-19.

The V gene is TRBV5-4, the J gene TRBJ1-1; 7 bases align to TRBD1. Unmatched junction bases numbered 3, after V lost 3 bases and J lost 1 base. The CDR3 spans 14 residues. Germline V gene data show CDR1 as SGHNT and CDR2 as YYREEE (reference sequence). CDR3 DNA: TGTGCCAGCAGCTGGGACAGTAGGAACACTGAAGCTTTCTTT. This gives the protein CASSWDSRNTEAFF.

V gene TRBV4-1 combines with J gene TRBJ1-6; D perhaps matches TRBD1 (6 bases). The V gene lost 3 bases and the J gene lost 8 bases, with 11 bases spanning the gap. This CDR3 spans 14 amino acids. Per germline, CDR1 MGHRA and CDR2 YSYEKL. CDR3 coding DNA: TGCGCCAGCAGCCAGGGGGGGCTATATTCACCCCTCCACTTT. This gives the protein CASSQGGLYSPLHF.

The CDR3 sequence: CASSPGRDEQYF. Written as DNA, the CDR3 is TGTGCCAGCTCACCGGGGCGCGACGAGCAGTACTTC. The chain has TRBV18 and TRBJ2-7, with a possible D match to TRBD1 (5 bases). The V end lost 3 bases, the J end lost 5 bases, and 8 bases lay between the germline ends. The CDR3 sequence is 12 residues long. Germline-derived CDR1 and CDR2 are KGHSH and LQKENI.

CDR3 nucleotides: TGTGCCAGTAATCTAGCGGGGAACAATGAGCAGTTCTTC. Amino acid sequence: CASNLAGNNEQFF. The chain links TRBV19 to TRBJ2-1; 9 bases are a match to TRBD2. The V segment lost 7 bases and the J segment 5 bases; nucleotides outside the gene matches: 3. The CDR3 has 13 residues. Germline V gives CDR1 LNHDA, CDR2 SQIVND (reference sequence).

This chain links TRBV20-1 with TRBJ2-7; maybe TRBD1 (6 bases). The V gene's germline CDR1 is DFQATT and CDR2 SNEGSKA (reference sequence). V was cut by 3 bases and J by 6 bases, with 24 bases left in between. This CDR3 contains 16 residues. The CDR3 spells CSASGQGFSPGLEQYF. CDR3 DNA sequence: TGCAGTGCTAGTGGCCAGGGGTTTTCACCCGGGCTCGAGCAGTACTTC.

This sequence joins TRBV9 and TRBJ2-2; 7 nucleotides align to TRBD2. The CDR3 extends over 16 amino acids. The germline V gene has CDR1 SGDLS and CDR2 YYNGEE. The junction had 6 bases not matched to a gene; V was cut back by 0 bases and J by 4 bases. The CDR3 loop is CASSVGGGGSTGELFF. In DNA form, the CDR3 reads TGTGCCAGCAGCGTAGGCGGGGGTGGCAGCACCGGGGAGCTGTTTTTT.

J is TRBJ1-5 and V is TRBV19; 8 bases align to TRBD1. The germline CDR1 and CDR2 sequences are LNHDA and SQIVND (reference sequence). The V and J ends lost 8 bases and 6 bases, in that order; junction bases with no gene match: 6. The CDR3 contains 13 residues. In DNA, the CDR3 is TGTGCCAGTTCCGACAGGGGTGTTCAGCCCCAGCATTTT. It yields the protein CASSDRGVQPQHF.

In this sample, this clone is medium-sized. The chain has TRBV27 and TRBJ1-1, with TRBD1 as a possible D gene (6 bases). V dropped 6 bases and J dropped 5 bases, with 22 bases sitting between them. The CDR3 has 16 amino acids. Germline V gene sequence: CDR1 MNHEY, CDR2 SMNVEV (reference sequence). This chain's CDR3 is CASRTLQQGPSTEAFF. The DNA of the CDR3 is TGTGCCAGCAGGACACTACAACAGGGTCCGAGTACTGAAGCTTTCTTT.

The V and J genes are TRBV5-1 and TRBJ2-7; D is unresolved. V was trimmed by 0 bases and J by 0 bases, leaving 10 bases between them. CDR3 length: 15 residues. Germline CDR1 and CDR2: SGHRS and YFSETQ. The DNA for the CDR3 is TGCGCCAGCAGCTTGGAACTTCCTAGCTCCTACGAGCAGTACTTC. Its protein product is CASSLELPSSYEQYF.

This rearrangement joins TRBV29-1 to TRBJ1-2, with D possibly TRBD1 on 5 matching bases. The germline V gene encodes CDR1 SQVTM and CDR2 ANQGSEA. Deletions cut 1 base from V and 11 bases from J, with 14 bases between. The CDR3 covers 12 residues. The CDR3 is CSVEVGGSGYTF. The CDR3 DNA is TGCAGCGTTGAAGTGGGGGGATCGGGTTACACCTTC.

The chain couples TRBV29-1 to TRBJ2-7, with 14 bases matching TRBD2. CDR3 length: 13 residues. From germline, CDR1 is SQVTM and CDR2 ANQGSEA. The J segment lost 6 bases and the V segment lost 7 bases, leaving 5 bases of the junction unmatched. The chain's CDR3 is CSALTSGGAEQYF. The CDR3 coding sequence is TGCAGCGCTCTGACTAGCGGGGGGGCCGAGCAGTACTTC.

The J gene is TRBJ1-3, the V gene TRBV15; 11 bases are shared with TRBD1. This CDR3 contains 15 residues. V trimming: 3 bases; J trimming: 4 bases; junction bases outside the gene matches: 2. Germline V gives CDR1 LNHNV, CDR2 YYDKDF (reference sequence). In DNA, the CDR3 is TGTGCCACCAGCAGGGACAGGGGGCAGGGAAACACCATATATTTT. Protein sequence: CATSRDRGQGNTIYF.

The CDR3, as DNA: TGTGCCAGCAGCCAAGGACTCCTCCCAGAGCAGTTCTTC. Encoded protein: CASSQGLLPEQFF. The rearrangement uses TRBV2 and TRBJ2-1; D may be TRBD2 (5 bases). The CDR3 covers 13 residues. Trimming took off 6 bases at V and 10 bases at J, with 16 bases between the two ends. Germline CDR1 reads SNHLY; CDR2 reads FYNNEI.

A word on this clone: The same CDR3 arises from other DNA sequences in this sample as well. Here the CDR3 reads CASSFTSWETQYF. The DNA of the CDR3 is TGTGCCAGCAGCTTTACTAGTTGGGAGACCCAGTACTTC. The chain carries TRBV7-2 and TRBJ2-5; possibly TRBD2 for D (5 bases). This CDR3 is built from 13 residues. Trimming took off 3 bases at V and 5 bases at J, with 10 bases between the two ends. Germline V gene lookup returns CDR1 SGHTA and CDR2 FQGNSA.

The chain recombines TRBV5-1 with TRBJ1-3; no clear D. V gave up 0 bases and J gave up 0 bases, with 7 bases separating them. This CDR3 contains 15 residues. Germline V gene data show CDR1 as SGHRS and CDR2 as YFSETQ. CDR3 loop: CASSLGGGSGNTIYF. The CDR3 bases are TGCGCCAGCAGCTTGGGAGGCGGCTCTGGAAACACCATATATTTT.

A single count supports this clone. An end of the junction does not agree with germline; a read error may underlie this. The rearrangement joins TRBV6-5 to TRBJ2-1; 8 nucleotides agree with TRBD1. Germline assignment: CDR1 MNHEY and CDR2 SVGAGI. The CDR3 is 14 amino acids. The CDR3 loop is CASRPDREPNKQFF. Written as DNA, the CDR3 is TGTGCCAGCAGACCGGACAGGGAGCCCAATAAGCAGTTCTTC.

CDR3 sequence (DNA): TGCGCCAGCAGCTCAGGGCAGACAGGGTCCCCCTACGAGCAGTACTTC. Translating gives CASSSGQTGSPYEQYF. V usage is TRBV5-1 and J usage is TRBJ2-7; TRBD1 agrees at 7 bases. The CDR3 totals 16 residues. Germline-derived CDR1 and CDR2 are SGHRS and YFSETQ. V shed 3 bases and J 2 bases; nucleotides not matched to a gene: 11. The variable domain in full, completed from reference TRBV5-1 and TRBJ2-7, reads KAGVTQTPRYLIKTRGQQVTLSCSPISGHRSVSWYQQTPGQGLQFLFEYFSETQRNKGNFPGRFSGRQFSNSRSEMNVSTLELGDSALYLCASSSGQTGSPYEQYFGPGTRLTVT.

The chain uses TRBV14 and TRBJ2-5; a possible D gene is TRBD1 (5 bases). V was pared by 1 base and J by 0 bases, with 21 bases between. The germline V gene has CDR1 SGHDN and CDR2 FVKESK. CDR3 size: 19 residues. CDR3 protein: CASSQGLQDNVFDQETQYF. The DNA for the CDR3 is TGTGCCAGCAGCCAAGGTCTCCAGGACAACGTATTCGACCAAGAGACCCAGTACTTC.

Regarding this clone: The identical CDR3 is also encoded by other nucleotide sequences in the sample. CDR3 in amino acids: CASSYSKDRGHDEQYF. The DNA for the CDR3 is TGTGCCAGCAGTTACTCGAAGGACAGGGGGCACGACGAGCAGTACTTC. J is TRBJ2-7 and V is TRBV6-5; 11 bases match TRBD1. Germline V lookup: CDR1 MNHEY, CDR2 SVGAGI. This CDR3 is 16 amino acids long. Germline trimming cut 0 bases from V and 5 bases from J; bases unmatched to any gene: 6.

J is TRBJ2-3 and V is TRBV7-2; 7 nucleotides agree with TRBD2. This CDR3 contains 16 residues. Germline V lookup: CDR1 SGHTA, CDR2 FQGNSA. Trimming removed 2 bases from V and 6 bases from J; junction bases left unmatched: 11. CDR3 loop: CASSLFNGGYSDTQYF. The CDR3 nucleotides are TGTGCCAGCAGCTTATTCAACGGGGGGTATTCCGATACGCAGTATTTT. Combining the CDR3 with reference TRBV7-2 and TRBJ2-3 gives the whole variable domain GAGVSQSPSNKVTEKGKDVELRCDPISGHTALYWYRQSLGQGLEFLIYFQGNSAPDKSGLPSDRFSAERTGGSVSTLTIQRTQQEDSAVYLCASSLFNGGYSDTQYFGPGTRLTVL.

This clone showed up just once. The chain combines TRBV5-1 with TRBJ1-2, with TRBD1 matching over 7 bases. Trimming took 4 bases from V and 2 from J; bases not matched to a gene: 5. The CDR3 covers 14 residues. The germline V gene has CDR1 SGHRS and CDR2 YFSETQ. The CDR3 sequence is CASSQGTENYGYTF. CDR3 sequence (DNA): TGCGCCAGCAGCCAAGGGACAGAAAACTATGGCTACACCTTC.

The V call is TRBV19, the J call TRBJ2-7; perhaps TRBD1 as D (6 bases). V lost 4 bases and J 0 bases, leaving 10 bases between the germline ends. Germline V lookup: CDR1 LNHDA, CDR2 SQIVND (reference sequence). This CDR3 contains 14 residues. This CDR3 is CASSSDRFSYEQYF. DNA of the CDR3: TGTGCCAGTAGTAGTGACAGGTTCTCCTACGAGCAGTACTTC. Filled out from reference TRBV19 and TRBJ2-7, the complete variable domain reads DGGITQSPKYLFRKEGQNVTLSCEQNLNHDAMYWYRQDPGQGLRLIYYSQIVNDFQKGDIAEGYSVSREKKESFPLTVTSAQKNPTAFYLCASSSDRFSYEQYFGPGTRLTVT.

This chain joins TRBV3-1 (or the pseudogene TRBV3-2) and TRBJ1-5, with TRBD1 matching 7 bases. Losses at the gene ends were 2 bases for V and 3 bases for J; bases not matched to a gene: 4. CDR1 and CDR2 from the germline V gene are LGHDT and YNNKEL (reference sequence). This CDR3 spans 15 amino acids. CDR3 sequence (DNA): TGTGCCAGCAGCCAATCGGGACAGAACAATCAGCCCCAGCATTTT. This encodes CASSQSGQNNQPQHF.

The V gene is TRBV5-1, the J gene TRBJ2-4; no firm D call. CDR1 is SGHRS, CDR2 YFSETQ, per germline. The CDR3 totals 15 residues. Trimming took 0 bases from V and 9 from J, leaving 16 bases between them. For the CDR3, the DNA is TGCGCCAGCAGCTTGGCCCCTAGTGAAAGTGCCATTCAGTACTTC. Its translation is CASSLAPSESAIQYF.

This sequence joins TRBV9 and TRBJ2-6; D gene unclear. The CDR3 runs 14 residues. With 4 bases removed from V and 0 bases from J, the gap between germline ends came to 5 bases. From germline, CDR1 is SGDLS and CDR2 YYNGEE. The CDR3 spells CASSLSSGANVLTF. The DNA for the CDR3 is TGTGCCAGCAGCTTGAGCTCTGGGGCCAACGTCCTGACTTTC.

This clone was seen only once. V gene TRBV5-1 combines with J gene TRBJ2-3, with 10 bases fitting TRBD2. Germline loops: CDR1 SGHRS, CDR2 YFSETQ. With 2 bases clipped from V and 8 bases from J, the junction kept 5 bases outside the gene matches. The CDR3 is made up of 14 amino acids. This chain's CDR3 is CASSFRPSGGTQYF. The CDR3 DNA sequence: TGCGCCAGCAGCTTTAGGCCTAGCGGGGGTACGCAGTATTTT.

The genes are TRBV5-4 and TRBJ2-1; 11 bases are shared with TRBD2. V dropped 0 bases and J dropped 6; count of bases not matched to a gene: 11. Germline values: CDR1 SGHNT, CDR2 YYREEE (reference sequence). The length of the CDR3 is 18 residues. The CDR3 DNA is TGTGCCAGCAGCTTGGGGTCTAGCGGGGGGCTCCTGGGCAATGAGCAGTTCTTC. This translates into CASSLGSSGGLLGNEQFF.

This chain uses TRBV7-9 with TRBJ1-1; D is unclear. With 7 bases removed from V and 11 bases from J, the gap between germline ends came to 8 bases. Germline CDR1 and CDR2: SEHNR and FQNEAQ (reference sequence). This CDR3 is 9 amino acids long. The CDR3 DNA sequence: TGTGCCAGCAACGACGGGGCTTTCTTT. It encodes CASNDGAFF.

The chain recombines TRBV2 with TRBJ1-1; TRBD1 is a possible D gene (5 bases). Trimming took off 3 bases at V and 1 base at J, with 12 bases between the two ends. The CDR3 has 15 residues. The germline CDR1 and CDR2 sequences are SNHLY and FYNNEI. The CDR3 reads CASSEGLTANTEAFF. In nucleotides, the CDR3 is TGTGCCAGCAGTGAGGGACTAACAGCGAACACTGAAGCTTTCTTT.